The 26 T cell receptor beta chains presented below share a single source sample, sequenced in a study of T cells in localized non-small cell lung cancer. This table comes from immunoSEQ multiplex PCR, and its TCRdb copy is limited to in-frame clones, with some not included. The sample shows 40,000 or so clones, around 87% of them seen only once. The sample in question was peripheral blood, obtained before any cancer treatment. Receptors originate from a man aged 40-75 years with stage I lung adenocarcinoma.

This clone was seen a handful of times. The chain is built from TRBV7-8 and TRBJ2-2; 8 bases agree with TRBD2. Germline loops: CDR1 SGHVS, CDR2 FQNEAQ. CDR3 length: 16 amino acids. V dropped 3 bases and J dropped 5; count of bases not matched to a gene: 8. CDR3 DNA: TGTGCCAGCAGCTTCAGCGGGGGCGCTATAACCGGGGAGCTGTTTTTT. Protein product: CASSFSGGAITGELFF.

The rearrangement uses TRBV5-4 and TRBJ2-7; perhaps TRBD2 as D (5 bases). V lost 1 base and J lost 2, with 13 bases in between. The germline V gene has CDR1 SGHNT and CDR2 YYREEE (reference sequence). The CDR3 is 15 residues long. CDR3 sequence: CASSLLPHGTYEQYF. The CDR3 DNA is TGTGCCAGCAGCTTGTTACCCCACGGGACCTACGAGCAGTACTTC.

The rearrangement links TRBV10-3 to TRBJ2-3; 8 bases agree with TRBD1. Germline CDR1 and CDR2: ENHRY and SYGVKD. V shed 4 bases, J shed 1 base, and the junction held 10 bases outside the gene matches. This CDR3 has 17 amino acids. The CDR3 loop reads CAISGRPGGAGTDTQYF. For the CDR3, the DNA is TGTGCCATCAGTGGACGGCCAGGGGGCGCGGGCACAGATACGCAGTATTTT.

The CDR3 DNA sequence: TGTGCCAGCAGTGAATCCGGCAGGGGAAAGGGCTACACCTTC. Translated: CASSESGRGKGYTF. The gene calls are TRBV25-1 and TRBJ1-2; weak D call: TRBD1 (6 bases). CDR3 length: 14 amino acids. Trimming stripped 1 base from V and 8 bases from J, with 14 bases between. Germline loops: CDR1 MGHDK, CDR2 SYGVNS.

The V gene is TRBV27, the J gene TRBJ1-5; D is undetermined. This CDR3 is built from 17 residues. Trimming cost V 1 base and J 0 bases, with 13 bases left between them. From germline, CDR1 is MNHEY and CDR2 SMNVEV (reference sequence). In DNA, the CDR3 is TGTGCCAGCAGTTTATATGCCCCGGCCGGTAGCAATCAGCCCCAGCATTTT. This codes for CASSLYAPAGSNQPQHF.

The chain uses TRBV11-1 and TRBJ1-4; D uncertain. V was cut by 5 bases and J by 0 bases, with 10 bases left in between. The CDR3 contains 15 residues. Germline V CDR1 and CDR2: SGHAT, FQDESV (reference sequence). In DNA form, the CDR3 reads TGTGCCAGCAGCCCAGACTTTGCAACTAATGAAAAACTGTTTTTT. Translation: CASSPDFATNEKLFF.

This CDR3 is CASSIPLAGEREQYF. In nucleotides, the CDR3 is TGTGCCAGTAGTATACCTTTGGCGGGAGAACGTGAGCAGTACTTC. This chain connects TRBV19 to TRBJ2-7; 7 bases align to TRBD2. Germline assignment: CDR1 LNHDA and CDR2 SQIVND (reference sequence). V trimming: 2 bases; J trimming: 7 bases; junction bases outside the gene matches: 11. The CDR3 has 15 residues.

CDR3 sequence: CASSPGTSGRFYEQYF. CDR3 nucleotides: TGCGCCAGCAGCCCTGGGACTAGCGGGAGGTTCTACGAGCAGTACTTC. The chain uses TRBV5-1 and TRBJ2-7, with 15 bases lining up with TRBD2. V lost 4 bases to trimming and J lost 3 bases; unmatched junction nucleotides: 5. Germline V gene data show CDR1 as SGHRS and CDR2 as YFSETQ. The CDR3 has 16 amino acids.

This clone has a handful of counts. V is TRBV7-9 and J is TRBJ2-1; no clear D gene. V was cut by 6 bases and J by 4 bases, with 13 bases left in between. Germline CDR1 is SEHNR and CDR2 is FQNEAQ (reference sequence). The CDR3 totals 14 residues. The DNA for the CDR3 is TGTGCCAGCAGGATTAAAGGCCCTTACAATGAGCAGTTCTTC. Amino acid sequence: CASRIKGPYNEQFF. Variable domain in full (rest from reference TRBV7-9 and TRBJ2-1): DTGVSQNPRHKITKRGQNVTFRCDPISEHNRLYWYRQTLGQGPEFLTYFQNEAQLEKSRLLSDRFSAERPKGSFSTLEIQRTEQGDSAMYLCASRIKGPYNEQFFGPGTRLTVL.

This chain links TRBV5-1 with TRBJ1-2; D gene uncertain. V dropped 6 bases and J dropped 6 bases, with 21 bases sitting between them. The CDR3 has 15 amino acids. Germline lookup yields CDR1 SGHRS and CDR2 YFSETQ. In DNA, the CDR3 is TGCGCCAGCACTCCATCCTTAGGCCCGCTCGATGGCTACACCTTC. Encoded protein: CASTPSLGPLDGYTF. The variable domain in full, with the rest retrieved from reference TRBV5-1 and TRBJ1-2, is KAGVTQTPRYLIKTRGQQVTLSCSPISGHRSVSWYQQTPGQGLQFLFEYFSETQRNKGNFPGRFSGRQFSNSRSEMNVSTLELGDSALYLCASTPSLGPLDGYTFGSGTRLTVV.

The V gene is TRBV27, the J gene TRBJ1-1, with 10 positions matching TRBD1. V was pared by 6 bases and J by 8 bases, with 6 bases of the junction left unmatched. Germline CDR1 is MNHEY and CDR2 is SMNVEV (reference sequence). The CDR3 runs 13 residues. In nucleotides, the CDR3 is TGTGCCAGCAGGACAGGGGGCGCCGGAGAAGCTTTCTTT. Residues: CASRTGGAGEAFF.

The V call is TRBV19, the J call TRBJ2-5; 9 bases agree with TRBD1. Germline-derived CDR1 and CDR2 are LNHDA and SQIVND (reference sequence). V lost 3 bases to trimming and J lost 5 bases; unmatched junction nucleotides: 7. CDR3 length: 15 residues. CDR3 in amino acids: CASSMGQGPRETQYF. The CDR3 region has the DNA TGTGCCAGTAGTATGGGACAGGGCCCGCGGGAGACCCAGTACTTC.

The genes are TRBV27 and TRBJ2-2; the match to TRBD1 covers 7 bases. Germline V gene sequence: CDR1 MNHEY, CDR2 SMNVEV (reference sequence). The CDR3 is 16 residues long. V lost 8 bases, J lost 0 bases, and 9 bases stayed unmatched. CDR3 loop: CASERDSLPNTGELFF. Here the CDR3 DNA reads TGTGCCAGCGAAAGGGACAGTCTACCGAACACCGGGGAGCTGTTTTTT.

The gene calls are TRBV7-3 and TRBJ2-1; the match to TRBD2 covers 7 bases. Germline CDR1 is SGHTA and CDR2 is FQGTGA. Unmatched junction bases numbered 13, after V lost 5 bases and J lost 9 bases. The CDR3 is 15 amino acids. CDR3 amino acids: CASSGAAGVAGEQFF. DNA of the CDR3: TGTGCCAGCAGCGGGGCGGCGGGAGTAGCGGGTGAGCAGTTCTTC.

The DNA for the CDR3 is TGTGCCAGCAGTTTTAAGGACAGAGTTGCTTTCTTT. Its translation is CASSFKDRVAFF. The chain employs TRBV28 and TRBJ1-1, with a tentative D call TRBD1 (6 bases). There are 12 residues in the CDR3. Looked up from germline, CDR1 is MDHEN and CDR2 is SYDVKM. V shed 3 bases and J shed 11 bases, with 13 bases lying between them.

V and J are TRBV9 and TRBJ2-7; D gene unclear. Germline values: CDR1 SGDLS, CDR2 YYNGEE. This CDR3 has 12 amino acids. Trimming pared 4 bases from V and 3 bases from J, leaving 8 bases between. This chain's CDR3 is CASSPKIYEQYF. The CDR3 bases are TGTGCCAGCAGCCCGAAGATCTACGAGCAGTACTTC.

This clone came up a few times. V is TRBV5-1 and J is TRBJ2-5; D may match TRBD1 or TRBD2 (6 bases each). Germline V CDR1 and CDR2: SGHRS, YFSETQ. Trimming shortened V by 7 bases and J by 0 bases, and 16 bases separated the two germline ends. The CDR3 has 15 residues. As DNA, the CDR3 is TGCGCCAGCGGAGGGGGTAGCGGAAACCAAGAGACCCAGTACTTC. Translation gives CASGGGSGNQETQYF.

J is TRBJ2-5 and V is TRBV28; 12 bases agree with TRBD2. J lost 5 bases, V lost 7 bases, and 14 bases had no gene match. The CDR3 spans 17 residues. Germline CDR1 MDHEN, CDR2 SYDVKM. In DNA, the CDR3 is TGTGCCAGCATCACTTATTCACTAGCGGGAGGCCGGGAGACCCAGTACTTC. Encoded protein: CASITYSLAGGRETQYF.

The chain joins TRBV9 to TRBJ2-1; TRBD2 matches at 12 bases. Germline CDR1 is SGDLS and CDR2 is YYNGEE. CDR3 size: 16 residues. J gave up 9 bases and V 4 bases, and 11 bases lay outside the gene matches. The CDR3 sequence is CASSYSLLAGGGEQFF. The CDR3 DNA reads as TGTGCCAGCAGCTACTCCCTACTAGCGGGAGGCGGTGAGCAGTTCTTC.

The chain couples TRBV4-1 to TRBJ1-3, with D tentatively TRBD1 (5 bases). CDR1 and CDR2 from the germline V gene are MGHRA and YSYEKL. This CDR3 has 16 residues. Between the trimmed V and J ends, which lost 1 base and 0 bases, there was a span of 10 bases. The CDR3 DNA is TGCGCCAGCAGCCAAGCTGCGGGGGACTCTGGAAACACCATATATTTT. It specifies CASSQAAGDSGNTIYF.

The V call is TRBV11-2, the J call TRBJ2-7; D may be TRBD1 or TRBD2 (5 bases each). Looked up from germline, CDR1 is SGHAT and CDR2 is FQNNGV. The V gene lost 3 bases and the J gene lost 0 bases, with 6 bases spanning the gap. This CDR3 region has 13 residues. The CDR3 DNA follows: TGTGCCAGCAGCTTCGGGGCCTCCTACGAGCAGTACTTC. Protein sequence: CASSFGASYEQYF.

The V call is TRBV28, the J call TRBJ2-7; a possible D gene is TRBD2 (5 bases). The length of the CDR3 is 14 residues. CDR1 MDHEN and CDR2 SYDVKM come from the germline V gene. V lost 6 bases, J lost 0 bases, and 12 bases lay in between. In nucleotides, the CDR3 is TGTGCCAGCAGAGCCGGGATAACCTCCTACGAGCAGTACTTC. This sequence encodes CASRAGITSYEQYF.

This chain links TRBV4-1 with TRBJ2-3; 9 nucleotides match TRBD2. This CDR3 is 17 amino acids long. V was pared by 3 bases and J by 2 bases, with 9 bases of the junction left unmatched. Looked up from germline, CDR1 is MGHRA and CDR2 is YSYEKL. CDR3: CASSQEAGGLTTDTQYF. As DNA, the CDR3 is TGCGCCAGCAGCCAGGAAGCGGGAGGTCTTACCACAGATACGCAGTATTTT.

This chain links TRBV28 with TRBJ1-1, with D possibly TRBD1 on 5 matching bases. The CDR3 loop spans 12 amino acids. With 5 bases removed from V and 7 bases from J, the gap between germline ends came to 11 bases. Germline-derived CDR1 and CDR2 are MDHEN and SYDVKM. In DNA, the CDR3 is TGTGCCAGCAGTCTCCAGGGTGGTGAAGCTTTCTTT. Its translation: CASSLQGGEAFF.

The rearrangement links TRBV11-2 to TRBJ1-1; no definite D call. In germline, CDR1 is SGHAT, CDR2 FQNNGV. Trimming removed 2 bases from V and 6 bases from J, with 10 bases in between. The CDR3 runs 13 residues. The CDR3 DNA follows: TGTGCCAGCAGCTTAAGCAAGGGCGCTGAAGCTTTCTTT. Translated: CASSLSKGAEAFF. Together with reference TRBV11-2 and TRBJ1-1, the CDR3 gives the full variable domain: EAGVAQSPRYKIIEKRQSVAFWCNPISGHATLYWYQQILGQGPKLLIQFQNNGVVDDSQLPKDRFSAERLKGVDSTLKIQPAKLEDSAVYLCASSLSKGAEAFFGQGTRLTVV.

There are a few counts of this clone. DNA of the CDR3: TGTGCCAGCAGCCAAGCGACTAGCGGGCGCAATGAGCAGTTCTTC. Amino acid sequence: CASSQATSGRNEQFF. The chain carries TRBV4-2 and TRBJ2-1; TRBD2 aligns across 10 bases. The CDR3 has 15 amino acids. Germline CDR1 LGHNA, CDR2 YNFKEQ. V lost 1 base to trimming and J lost 6 bases; unmatched junction nucleotides: 3.